This is a list of T cell receptor beta chains from one sample in a study of cytomegalovirus exposure and HLA in healthy donors. The method was immunoSEQ multiplex PCR; TCRdb's version includes in-frame clones alone and lacks a portion of them. The table includes approximately 40,000 clones, approximately 90% detected once. The sequencing input was PBMCs. The receptors originated from a woman in her 40s in good health and CMV-seropositive. The CDR3 runs from the conserved cysteine through the conserved F or W. The D gene is left open where the match is weak. Expanded clones get a size class; other rows say once, few or many, or leave the size out.

clone_size j_call v_call d_call cdr3_aa cdr3_nt
. TRBJ2-5 TRBV4-3 TRBD2 CASSKGLAEYQETQYF TGCGCCAGCAGCAAAGGACTAGCTGAGTACCAAGAGACCCAGTACTTC
once TRBJ2-1 TRBV12-2 . CASRLGGDRGISGIDEQFF TGTGCAAGTCGCTTAGGGGGGGACAGGGGGATTAGCGGGATCGATGAGCAGTTCTTC
once TRBJ2-7 TRBV2 TRBD2 CASSVSSGDYEQYF TGTGCCAGCAGTGTGTCTAGCGGGGACTACGAGCAGTACTTC
. TRBJ1-2 TRBV5-1 . CASTPTAGPTYGYTF TGCGCCAGCACTCCAACGGCGGGCCCTACCTATGGCTACACCTTC
. TRBJ1-1 TRBV28 . CASSSDRLSEAFF TGTGCCAGCAGTTCAGACAGGCTCTCTGAAGCTTTCTTT
. TRBJ1-3 TRBV6-6 . CASSFVSSGNTIYF TGTGCCAGCAGTTTTGTCTCCTCTGGAAACACCATATATTTT
few TRBJ1-2 TRBV29-1 . CSVGASGYTF TGCAGCGTTGGAGCCTCGGGCTACACCTTC
. TRBJ2-7 TRBV28 . CASSSAGSAKGYEQYF TGTGCCAGCAGTTCGGCGGGTTCTGCTAAGGGCTACGAGCAGTACTTC
. TRBJ1-5 TRBV6-6 . CASSQQPYSNQPQHF TGTGCCAGCAGTCAACAGCCATATAGCAATCAGCCCCAGCATTTT
. TRBJ2-2 TRBV5-5 TRBD1 CASSWGQGFAGELFF TGTGCCAGCAGTTGGGGACAGGGGTTCGCCGGGGAGCTGTTTTTT
once TRBJ2-1 TRBV30 TRBD2 CAWSITSGNNEQFF TGTGCCTGGAGTATCACTAGCGGAAACAATGAGCAGTTCTTC
. TRBJ1-5 TRBV9 . CASSVEGQSNQPQHF TGTGCCAGCAGCGTAGAGGGGCAGAGCAATCAGCCCCAGCATTTT
. TRBJ1-3 TRBV7-9 . CASSLIGEGNTIYF TGTGCCAGCAGCTTAATCGGAGAAGGAAACACCATATATTTT
. TRBJ1-6 TRBV10-3 . CAISESLSGQSGSPLHF TGTGCCATCAGTGAGTCTTTAAGTGGGCAGTCCGGTTCACCCCTCCACTTT
. TRBJ2-7 TRBV5-1 . CASSFDLRYEQYF TGCGCCAGCAGCTTTGATTTGCGGTACGAGCAGTACTTC
. TRBJ1-2 TRBV6-6 TRBD1 CASKRGTGNYGYTF TGTGCCAGCAAAAGGGGGACAGGGAACTATGGCTACACCTTC
. TRBJ1-2 TRBV5-4 . CASSLPGNAYGYTF TGTGCCAGCAGCTTGCCCGGGAACGCCTATGGCTACACCTTC
. TRBJ2-7 TRBV5-4 . CASSLAGIGSYEQYF TGTGCCAGCAGCTTGGCCGGGATAGGGTCCTACGAGCAGTACTTC
. TRBJ1-1 TRBV27 TRBD1 CASSYQTGCEAFF TGTGCCAGCAGTTACCAGACAGGGTGTGAAGCTTTCTTT
. TRBJ2-1 TRBV10-3 TRBD1 CAISEWDRKGEQFF TGTGCCATCAGTGAGTGGGACAGAAAAGGTGAGCAGTTCTTC
. TRBJ2-3 TRBV28 TRBD2 CASSTTSGGHGTQYF TGTGCCAGCAGCACGACTAGCGGGGGGCACGGTACGCAGTATTTT
. TRBJ2-3 TRBV2 . CASSSSGVSTDTQYF .
. TRBJ2-5 TRBV6-5 TRBD2 CASSFFGLAGEETQYF TGTGCCAGCAGTTTTTTCGGACTAGCGGGGGAAGAGACCCAGTACTTC
. TRBJ2-7 TRBV5-4 TRBD1 CASSSDRGVQYF TGTGCCAGCAGCTCCGACAGGGGAGTGCAGTACTTC
once TRBJ1-2 TRBV4-1 TRBD1 CASSQDLTGGKVSYYGYTF TGCGCCAGCAGCCAAGATCTAACAGGGGGGAAAGTTAGTTACTATGGCTACACCTTC
. TRBJ2-1 TRBV11-2 TRBD2 CASSLGLAGGNYNEQFF TGTGCCAGCAGCTTAGGATTAGCGGGGGGGAACTACAATGAGCAGTTCTTC
. TRBJ1-1 TRBV2 TRBD1 CASSESGTGDLNTEAFF TGTGCCAGCAGTGAGTCCGGGACAGGGGACTTGAACACTGAAGCTTTCTTT
. TRBJ2-1 TRBV2 . CASRPGTNYNEQFF TGTGCCAGCAGGCCCGGGACAAATTACAATGAGCAGTTCTTC
. TRBJ1-1 TRBV10-2 . CASSVAGVNTEAFF TGCGCCAGCAGTGTGGCGGGGGTGAACACTGAAGCTTTCTTT
. TRBJ2-1 TRBV12-5 TRBD2 CASATGLAGYNEQFF TGTGCTAGTGCCACGGGGTTAGCGGGTTACAATGAGCAGTTCTTC
. TRBJ1-4 TRBV5-8 . CASSLMRKANEKLFF TGTGCCAGCAGCTTGATGAGGAAGGCTAATGAAAAACTGTTTTTT
. TRBJ1-5 TRBV7-9 . CASSLRGDQPQHF TGTGCCAGCAGTTTGCGGGGGGATCAGCCCCAGCATTTT
. TRBJ1-2 TRBV20-1 . CSAIRSEGYTF TGCAGTGCTATCCGGAGCGAAGGCTACACCTTC
. TRBJ1-2 TRBV6-5 . CASRPSGRVYGYTF TGTGCCAGCAGACCCTCGGGCAGGGTTTATGGCTACACCTTC
. TRBJ1-2 TRBV30 . CAWSQDGQGFIPGDGYTF TGTGCCTGGAGCCAAGATGGGCAGGGTTTTATTCCCGGCGATGGCTACACCTTC
. TRBJ1-2 TRBV19 . CASSEPTGVGYTF TGTGCCAGTAGCGAACCAACAGGCGTGGGCTACACCTTC
. TRBJ2-7 TRBV18 TRBD1 CASSPGTGGYEQYF TGTGCCAGCTCACCCGGGACAGGGGGGTACGAGCAGTACTTC
. TRBJ2-7 TRBV30 TRBD1 CAWMGDRGYEQYF TGTGCCTGGATGGGGGACAGGGGCTACGAGCAGTACTTC
. TRBJ2-4 TRBV5-6 TRBD2 CASSPGGAKNIQYF TGTGCCAGCAGCCCCGGGGGGGCCAAAAACATTCAGTACTTC
. TRBJ1-1 TRBV9 TRBD1 CASSALTGGATEAFF TGTGCCAGCAGCGCCTTAACAGGGGGCGCGACTGAAGCTTTCTTT
once TRBJ2-3 TRBV10-2 TRBD1 CASSESLTGGPDTQYF TGCGCCAGCAGTGAGTCTCTGACAGGGGGCCCAGATACGCAGTATTTT
. TRBJ1-1 TRBV18 . CASSPGRHGLNTEAFF TGTGCCAGCTCCCCCGGGAGACACGGATTGAACACTGAAGCTTTCTTT
. TRBJ2-7 TRBV10-3 TRBD2 CAISGDVQYEQYF TGTGCCATAAGCGGGGATGTTCAATACGAGCAGTACTTC
. TRBJ2-7 TRBV28 . CASSSGGTYEQYF TGTGCCAGCAGCTCCGGGGGTACCTACGAGCAGTACTTC
. TRBJ2-3 TRBV7-2 TRBD2 CASSPRLAGGPTDTQYF TGTGCCAGCAGCCCACGACTAGCGGGGGGGCCAACAGATACGCAGTATTTT
. TRBJ2-3 TRBV7-2 . CASSFPPRLAEGAQYF TGTGCCAGCAGCTTCCCCCCACGACTAGCCGAGGGGGCGCAGTATTTT
. TRBJ1-1 TRBV11-2 . CASSSFPRAFF TGTGCCAGCAGCTCCTTCCCTAGAGCTTTCTTT
once TRBJ2-2 TRBV5-1 . CASSLNLNTGELFF TGCGCCAGCAGCTTGAATCTAAACACCGGGGAGCTGTTTTTT
. TRBJ1-1 TRBV10-2 . CASRREASGTEAFF TGCGCCAGCAGAAGAGAGGCCTCGGGCACTGAAGCTTTCTTT
few TRBJ2-7 TRBV21-1 . CASSTRGQGAGEQYF TGTGCCAGCAGCACTCGGGGACAGGGGGCGGGAGAGCAGTACTTC